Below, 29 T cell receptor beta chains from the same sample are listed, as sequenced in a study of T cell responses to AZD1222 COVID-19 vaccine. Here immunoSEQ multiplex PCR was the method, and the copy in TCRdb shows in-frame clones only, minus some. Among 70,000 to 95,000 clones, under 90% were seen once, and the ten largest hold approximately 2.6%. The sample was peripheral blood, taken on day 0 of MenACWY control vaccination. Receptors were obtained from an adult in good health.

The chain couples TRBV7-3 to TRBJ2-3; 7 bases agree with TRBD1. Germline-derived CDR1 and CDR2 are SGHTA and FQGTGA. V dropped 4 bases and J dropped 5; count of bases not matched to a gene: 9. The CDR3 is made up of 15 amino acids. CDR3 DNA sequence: TGTGCCAGCAGCTCCCGTGGGACAGAGGGAGATACGCAGTATTTT. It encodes CASSSRGTEGDTQYF.

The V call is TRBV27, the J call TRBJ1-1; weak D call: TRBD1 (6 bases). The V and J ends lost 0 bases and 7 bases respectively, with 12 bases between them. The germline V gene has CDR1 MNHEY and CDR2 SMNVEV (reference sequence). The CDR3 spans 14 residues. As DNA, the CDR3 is TGTGCCAGCAGTTTATCCCCCGGACAGATTGAAGCTTTCTTT. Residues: CASSLSPGQIEAFF.

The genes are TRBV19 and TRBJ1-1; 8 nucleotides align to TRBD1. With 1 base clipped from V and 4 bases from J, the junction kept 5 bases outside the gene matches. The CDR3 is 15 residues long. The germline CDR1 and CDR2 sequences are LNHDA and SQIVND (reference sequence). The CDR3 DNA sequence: TGTGCCAGTAGTATAGGCCCAGGGGGCAGCACTGAAGCTTTCTTT. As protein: CASSIGPGGSTEAFF.

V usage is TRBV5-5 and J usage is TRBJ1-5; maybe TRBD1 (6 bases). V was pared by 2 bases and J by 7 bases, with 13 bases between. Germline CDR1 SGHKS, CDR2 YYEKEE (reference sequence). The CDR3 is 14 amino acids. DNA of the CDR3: TGTGCCAGCAGCTTAGCAGGGGTAGGACAGCCCCAGCATTTT. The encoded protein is CASSLAGVGQPQHF.

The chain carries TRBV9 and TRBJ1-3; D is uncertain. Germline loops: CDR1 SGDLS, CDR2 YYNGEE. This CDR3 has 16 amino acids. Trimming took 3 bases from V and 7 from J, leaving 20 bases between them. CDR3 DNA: TGTGCCAGCAGCGGAGCTGGGAGGCGGATCGGGAACACCATATATTTT. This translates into CASSGAGRRIGNTIYF.

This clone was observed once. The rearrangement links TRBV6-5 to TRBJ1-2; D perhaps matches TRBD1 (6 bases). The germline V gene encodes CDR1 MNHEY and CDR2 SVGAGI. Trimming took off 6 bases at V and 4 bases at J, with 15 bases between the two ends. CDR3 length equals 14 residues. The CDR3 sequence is CASSDRPRGYGYTF. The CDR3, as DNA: TGTGCCAGCAGCGACAGGCCCAGGGGCTATGGCTACACCTTC.

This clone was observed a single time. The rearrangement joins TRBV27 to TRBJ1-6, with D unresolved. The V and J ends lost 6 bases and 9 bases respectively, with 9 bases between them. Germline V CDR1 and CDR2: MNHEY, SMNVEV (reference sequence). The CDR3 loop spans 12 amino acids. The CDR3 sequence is CASSSSSSPLHF. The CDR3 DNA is TGTGCCAGCAGCTCAAGTAGTTCACCCCTCCACTTT.

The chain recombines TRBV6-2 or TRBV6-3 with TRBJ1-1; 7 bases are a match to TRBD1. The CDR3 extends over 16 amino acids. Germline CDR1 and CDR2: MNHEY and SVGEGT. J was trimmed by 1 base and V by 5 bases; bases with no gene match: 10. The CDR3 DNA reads TGTGCCAGCAGTGAGGGTTTGGGACAGTCGAACACTGAAGCTTTCTTT. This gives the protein CASSEGLGQSNTEAFF.

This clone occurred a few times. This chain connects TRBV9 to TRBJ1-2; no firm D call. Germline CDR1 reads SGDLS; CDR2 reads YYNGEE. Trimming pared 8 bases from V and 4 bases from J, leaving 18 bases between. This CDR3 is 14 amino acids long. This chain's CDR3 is CASNPGGESYGYTF. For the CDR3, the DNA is TGTGCCAGTAATCCGGGAGGAGAGAGCTATGGCTACACCTTC. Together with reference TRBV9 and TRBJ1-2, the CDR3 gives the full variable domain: DSGVTQTPKHLITATGQRVTLRCSPRSGDLSVYWYQQSLDQGLQFLIQYYNGEERAKGNILERFSAQQFPDLHSELNLSSLELGDSALYFCASNPGGESYGYTFGSGTRLTVV.

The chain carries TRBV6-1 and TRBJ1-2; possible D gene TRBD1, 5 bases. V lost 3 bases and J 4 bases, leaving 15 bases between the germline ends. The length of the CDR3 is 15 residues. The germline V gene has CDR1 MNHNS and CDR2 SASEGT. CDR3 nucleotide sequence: TGTGCCAGCAGTGATGGGTTGCGGGGCGGCTATGGCTACACCTTC. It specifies CASSDGLRGGYGYTF.

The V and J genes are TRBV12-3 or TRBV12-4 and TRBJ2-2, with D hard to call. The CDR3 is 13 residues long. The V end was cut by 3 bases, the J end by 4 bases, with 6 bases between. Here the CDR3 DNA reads TGTGCCAGCAGTTTCTACTCCACCGGGGAGCTGTTTTTT. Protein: CASSFYSTGELFF.

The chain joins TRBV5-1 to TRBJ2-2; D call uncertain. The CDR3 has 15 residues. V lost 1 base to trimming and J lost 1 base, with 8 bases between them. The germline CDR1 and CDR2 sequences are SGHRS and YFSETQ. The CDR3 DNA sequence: TGCGCCAGCAGCTTGTCGGCGGTGAACACCGGGGAGCTGTTTTTT. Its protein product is CASSLSAVNTGELFF.

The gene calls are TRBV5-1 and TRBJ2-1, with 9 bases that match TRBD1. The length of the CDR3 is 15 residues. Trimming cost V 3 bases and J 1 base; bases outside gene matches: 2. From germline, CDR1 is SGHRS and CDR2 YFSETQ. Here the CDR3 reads CASSWTGESYNEQFF. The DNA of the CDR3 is TGCGCCAGCAGCTGGACAGGGGAGTCCTACAATGAGCAGTTCTTC.

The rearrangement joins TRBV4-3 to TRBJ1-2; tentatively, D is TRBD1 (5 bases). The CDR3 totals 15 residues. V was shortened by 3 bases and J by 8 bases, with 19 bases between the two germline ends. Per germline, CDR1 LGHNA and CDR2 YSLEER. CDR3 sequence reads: CASSQTIDSIMGYTF. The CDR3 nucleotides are TGCGCCAGCAGCCAGACTATAGACAGCATAATGGGCTACACCTTC.

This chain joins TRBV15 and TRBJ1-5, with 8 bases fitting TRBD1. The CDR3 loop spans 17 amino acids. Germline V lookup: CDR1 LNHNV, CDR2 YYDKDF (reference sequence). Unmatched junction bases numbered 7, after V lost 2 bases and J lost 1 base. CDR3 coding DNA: TGTGCCACCAGCAGACAGCGGACAGGGCGAAGCAATCAGCCCCAGCATTTT. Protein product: CATSRQRTGRSNQPQHF.

The CDR3 region has the DNA TGCGCCAGCAGCCACCGAGGACAGGTGAACACTGAAGCTTTCTTT. It encodes CASSHRGQVNTEAFF. The rearrangement links TRBV4-1 to TRBJ1-1; 7 bases fit TRBD1. The CDR3 is 15 residues long. With V trimmed by 3 bases and J by 0 bases, 4 bases remained unmatched. From germline, CDR1 is MGHRA and CDR2 YSYEKL.

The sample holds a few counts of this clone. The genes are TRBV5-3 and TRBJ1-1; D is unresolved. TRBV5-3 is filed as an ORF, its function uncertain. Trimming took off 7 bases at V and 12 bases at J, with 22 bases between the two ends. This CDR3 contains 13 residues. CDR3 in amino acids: CARLLAQPAYTFF. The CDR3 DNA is TGTGCCAGATTACTGGCACAGCCAGCGTATACTTTCTTT.

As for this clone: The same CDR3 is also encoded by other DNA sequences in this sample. CDR3 nucleotide sequence: TGTGCCACCAGCAGAGAAGCGGGCGGAGAGACCCAGTACTTC. Protein: CATSREAGGETQYF. The rearrangement links TRBV15 to TRBJ2-5; D might be TRBD2 (6 bases). CDR1 is LNHNV, CDR2 YYDKDF, per germline (reference sequence). The CDR3 spans 14 residues. The V end was cut by 0 bases, the J end by 4 bases, with 9 bases between.

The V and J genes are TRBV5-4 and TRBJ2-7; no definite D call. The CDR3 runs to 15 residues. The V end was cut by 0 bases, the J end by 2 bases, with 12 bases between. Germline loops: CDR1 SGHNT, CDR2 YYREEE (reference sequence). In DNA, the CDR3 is TGTGCCAGCAGCTTGGTAGGCGCAGGAGCCTACGAGCAGTACTTC. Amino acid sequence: CASSLVGAGAYEQYF.

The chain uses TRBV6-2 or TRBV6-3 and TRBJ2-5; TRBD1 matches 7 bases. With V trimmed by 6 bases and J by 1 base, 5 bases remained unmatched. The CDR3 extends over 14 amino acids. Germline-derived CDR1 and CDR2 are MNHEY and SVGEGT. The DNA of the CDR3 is TGTGCCAGCAGCGACACAGGGGCCCAAGAGACCCAGTACTTC. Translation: CASSDTGAQETQYF.

The CDR3 coding sequence is TGTGCCAGCAGCTTAAATGTGTTGGGGGCGCGAGGCACTGAAGCTTTCTTT. Translated: CASSLNVLGARGTEAFF. The rearrangement joins TRBV11-3 to TRBJ1-1; tentatively, D is TRBD1 (6 bases). The CDR3 spans 17 residues. V was pared by 2 bases and J by 4 bases, with 20 bases between. The germline gives CDR1 SGHNT, CDR2 YENEEA.

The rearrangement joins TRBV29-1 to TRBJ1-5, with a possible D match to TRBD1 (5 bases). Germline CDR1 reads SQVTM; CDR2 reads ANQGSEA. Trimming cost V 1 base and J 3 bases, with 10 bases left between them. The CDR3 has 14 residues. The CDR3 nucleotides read TGCAGCGTTGAAGTTGCAGGGTCCAATCAGCCCCAGCATTTT. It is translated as CSVEVAGSNQPQHF.

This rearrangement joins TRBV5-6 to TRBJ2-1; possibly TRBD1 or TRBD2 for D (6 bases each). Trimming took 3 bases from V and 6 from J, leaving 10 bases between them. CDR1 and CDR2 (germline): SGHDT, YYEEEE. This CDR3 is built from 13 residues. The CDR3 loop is CASSWGARNEQFF. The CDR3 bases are TGTGCCAGCAGCTGGGGGGCCCGCAATGAGCAGTTCTTC. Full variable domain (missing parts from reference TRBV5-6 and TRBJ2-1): DAGVTQSPTHLIKTRGQQVTLRCSPKSGHDTVSWYQQALGQGPQFIFQYYEEEERQRGNFPDRFSGHQFPNYSSELNVNALLLGDSALYLCASSWGARNEQFFGPGTRLTVL.

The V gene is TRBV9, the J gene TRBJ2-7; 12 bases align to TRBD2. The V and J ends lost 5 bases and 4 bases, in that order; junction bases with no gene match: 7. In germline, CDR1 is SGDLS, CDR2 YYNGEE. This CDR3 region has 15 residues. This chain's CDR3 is CASSATSGGLYEQYF. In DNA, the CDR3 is TGTGCCAGCAGTGCAACTAGCGGGGGGCTTTACGAGCAGTACTTC.

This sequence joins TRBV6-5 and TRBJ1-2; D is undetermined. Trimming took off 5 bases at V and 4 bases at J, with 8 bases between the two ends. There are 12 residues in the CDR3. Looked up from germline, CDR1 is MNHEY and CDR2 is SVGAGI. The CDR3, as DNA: TGTGCCAGCAGTACAATAAGCTATGGCTACACCTTC. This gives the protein CASSTISYGYTF.

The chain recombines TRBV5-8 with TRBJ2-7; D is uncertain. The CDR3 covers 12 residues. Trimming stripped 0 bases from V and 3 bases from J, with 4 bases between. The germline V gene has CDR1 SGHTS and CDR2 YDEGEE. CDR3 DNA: TGTGCCAGCAGCTTGGACGTCTACGAGCAGTACTTC. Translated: CASSLDVYEQYF.

The CDR3 sequence is CASSPGTVFPSPLHF. DNA for the CDR3: TGTGCCAGCAGCCCCGGGACAGTCTTCCCTTCACCCCTCCACTTT. The chain joins TRBV7-7 to TRBJ1-6; 7 bases align to TRBD1. Trimming cost V 5 bases and J 9 bases; bases outside gene matches: 10. The CDR3 is made up of 15 amino acids. Germline loops: CDR1 SSHAT, CDR2 FNYEAQ (reference sequence).

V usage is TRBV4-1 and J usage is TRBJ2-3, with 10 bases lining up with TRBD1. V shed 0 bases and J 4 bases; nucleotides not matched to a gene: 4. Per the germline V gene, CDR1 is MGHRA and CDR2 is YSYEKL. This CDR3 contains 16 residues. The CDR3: CASSQDRGQGADTQYF. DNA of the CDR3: TGCGCCAGCAGCCAAGATAGAGGACAGGGGGCAGATACGCAGTATTTT.

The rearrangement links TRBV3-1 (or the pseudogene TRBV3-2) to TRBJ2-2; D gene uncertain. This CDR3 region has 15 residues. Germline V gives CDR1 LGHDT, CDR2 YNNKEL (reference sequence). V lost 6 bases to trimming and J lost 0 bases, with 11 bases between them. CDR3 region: CASRLSASNTGELFF. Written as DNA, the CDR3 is TGTGCCAGCAGGTTGAGCGCCTCGAACACCGGGGAGCTGTTTTTT.